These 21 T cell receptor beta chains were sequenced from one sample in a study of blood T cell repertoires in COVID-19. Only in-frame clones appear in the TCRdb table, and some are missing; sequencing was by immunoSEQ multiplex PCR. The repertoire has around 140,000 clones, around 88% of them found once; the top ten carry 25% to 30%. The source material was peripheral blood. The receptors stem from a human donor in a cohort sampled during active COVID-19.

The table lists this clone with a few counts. The CDR3 nucleotides are TGTGCCAGCAGCGTAGATATTACCGGGGAGCTGTTTTTT. As protein: CASSVDITGELFF. This rearrangement joins TRBV9 to TRBJ2-2; D is unclear. The CDR3 is 13 amino acids. Germline-derived CDR1 and CDR2 are SGDLS and YYNGEE. Trimming stripped 0 bases from V and 5 bases from J, with 5 bases between.

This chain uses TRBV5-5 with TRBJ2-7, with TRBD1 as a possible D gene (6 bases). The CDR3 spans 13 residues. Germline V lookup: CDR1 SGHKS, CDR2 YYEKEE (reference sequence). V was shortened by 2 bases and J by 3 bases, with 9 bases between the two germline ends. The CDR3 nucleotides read TGTGCCAGCAGCTTAAGACAGGTCTACGAGCAGTACTTC. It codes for CASSLRQVYEQYF.

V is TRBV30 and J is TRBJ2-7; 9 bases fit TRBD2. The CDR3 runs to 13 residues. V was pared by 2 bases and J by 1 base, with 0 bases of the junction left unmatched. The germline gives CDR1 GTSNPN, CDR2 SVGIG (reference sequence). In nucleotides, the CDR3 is TGTGCCTGGAGTAGCGGGGGGTCCTACGAGCAGTACTTC. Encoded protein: CAWSSGGSYEQYF.

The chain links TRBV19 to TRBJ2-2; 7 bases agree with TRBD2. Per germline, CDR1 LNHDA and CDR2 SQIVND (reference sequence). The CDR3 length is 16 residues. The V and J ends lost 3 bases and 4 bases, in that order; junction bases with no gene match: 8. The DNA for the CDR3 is TGTGCCAGTAGTATTTGGGGGGGAGAAGGCACCGGGGAGCTGTTTTTT. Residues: CASSIWGGEGTGELFF.

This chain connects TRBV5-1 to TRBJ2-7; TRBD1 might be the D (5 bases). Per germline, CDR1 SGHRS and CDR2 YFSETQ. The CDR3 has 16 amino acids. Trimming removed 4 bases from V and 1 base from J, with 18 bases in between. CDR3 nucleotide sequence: TGCGCCAGCAGCCCCGGCTGGAGCAGGGAATCCTACGAGCAGTACTTC. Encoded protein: CASSPGWSRESYEQYF.

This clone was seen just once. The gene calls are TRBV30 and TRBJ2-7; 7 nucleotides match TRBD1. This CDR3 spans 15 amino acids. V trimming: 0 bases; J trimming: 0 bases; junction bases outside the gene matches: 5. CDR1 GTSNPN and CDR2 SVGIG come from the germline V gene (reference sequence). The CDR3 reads CAWSVSYRGSYEQYF. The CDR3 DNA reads TGTGCCTGGAGTGTATCCTACAGGGGCTCCTACGAGCAGTACTTC.

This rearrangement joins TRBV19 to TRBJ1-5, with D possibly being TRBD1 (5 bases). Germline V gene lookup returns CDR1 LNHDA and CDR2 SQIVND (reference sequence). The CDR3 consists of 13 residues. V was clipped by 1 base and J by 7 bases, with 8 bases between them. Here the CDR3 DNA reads TGTGCCAGTAGTATAGGGGGGGAACAGCCCCAGCATTTT. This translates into CASSIGGEQPQHF.

The CDR3 DNA reads as TGTGCCAGCTCACCATCGACAGGGGGCTCTGAAGCTTTCTTT. This encodes CASSPSTGGSEAFF. This chain uses TRBV18 with TRBJ1-1; 10 bases align to TRBD1. Trimming took 2 bases from V and 6 from J; bases not matched to a gene: 3. CDR3 length: 14 amino acids. The germline V gene has CDR1 KGHSH and CDR2 LQKENI.

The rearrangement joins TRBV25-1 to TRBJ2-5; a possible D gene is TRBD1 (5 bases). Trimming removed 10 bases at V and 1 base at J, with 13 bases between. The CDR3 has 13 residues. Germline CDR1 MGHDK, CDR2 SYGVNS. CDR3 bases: TGTGCCACCTGGGCAGGGTTCCAAGAGACCCAGTACTTC. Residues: CATWAGFQETQYF.

The CDR3 DNA reads TGTGCCAGCAGTCTCCGGACGACAGCGAACGAGCAGTACTTC. This encodes CASSLRTTANEQYF. The rearrangement joins TRBV27 to TRBJ2-7; tentative D call: TRBD1 (5 bases). Trimming took 5 bases from V and 5 from J, leaving 16 bases between them. The V gene's germline CDR1 is MNHEY and CDR2 SMNVEV (reference sequence). The CDR3 covers 14 residues.

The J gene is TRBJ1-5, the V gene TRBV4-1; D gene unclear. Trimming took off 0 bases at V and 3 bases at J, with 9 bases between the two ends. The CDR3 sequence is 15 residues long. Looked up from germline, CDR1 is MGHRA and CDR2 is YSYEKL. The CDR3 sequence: CASSQDRTYNQPQHF. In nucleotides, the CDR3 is TGCGCCAGCAGCCAAGATCGCACATACAATCAGCCCCAGCATTTT.

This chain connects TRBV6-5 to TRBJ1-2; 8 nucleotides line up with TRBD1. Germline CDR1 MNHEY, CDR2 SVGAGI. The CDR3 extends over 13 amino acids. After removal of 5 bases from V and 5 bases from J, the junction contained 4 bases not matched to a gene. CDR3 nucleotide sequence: TGTGCCAGCAGTCCAGGGGGCGCGTATGGCTACACCTTC. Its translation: CASSPGGAYGYTF.

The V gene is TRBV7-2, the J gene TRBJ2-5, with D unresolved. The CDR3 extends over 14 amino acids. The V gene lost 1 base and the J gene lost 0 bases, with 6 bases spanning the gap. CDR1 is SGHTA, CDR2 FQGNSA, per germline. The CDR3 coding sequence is TGTGCCAGCAGCTTAGATGTAAACCAAGAGACCCAGTACTTC. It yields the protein CASSLDVNQETQYF.

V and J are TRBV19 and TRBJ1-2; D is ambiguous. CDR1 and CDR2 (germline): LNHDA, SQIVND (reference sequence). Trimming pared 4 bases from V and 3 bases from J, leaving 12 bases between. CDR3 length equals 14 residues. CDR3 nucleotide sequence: TGTGCCAGTAGTAAGTCGGCCGGAGACTATGGCTACACCTTC. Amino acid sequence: CASSKSAGDYGYTF.

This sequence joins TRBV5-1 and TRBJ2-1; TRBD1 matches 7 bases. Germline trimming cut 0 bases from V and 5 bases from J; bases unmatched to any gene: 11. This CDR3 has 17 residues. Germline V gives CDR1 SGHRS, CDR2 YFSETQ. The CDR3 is CASSLEGTGTVNNEQFF. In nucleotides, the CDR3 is TGCGCCAGCAGCTTGGAAGGAACGGGGACAGTGAACAATGAGCAGTTCTTC.

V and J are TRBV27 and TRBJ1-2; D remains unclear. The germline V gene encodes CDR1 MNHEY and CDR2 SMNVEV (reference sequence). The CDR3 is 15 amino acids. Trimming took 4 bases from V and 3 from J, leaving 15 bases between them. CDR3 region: CASSSGDGAYYGYTF. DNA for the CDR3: TGTGCCAGCAGTTCCGGAGACGGAGCATACTATGGCTACACCTTC.

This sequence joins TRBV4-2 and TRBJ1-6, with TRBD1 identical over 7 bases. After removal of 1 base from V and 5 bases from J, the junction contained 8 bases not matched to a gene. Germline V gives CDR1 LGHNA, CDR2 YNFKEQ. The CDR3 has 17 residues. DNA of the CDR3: TGTGCCAGCAGCCAAGGACGGGTGACAGGGAATAATTCACCCCTCCACTTT. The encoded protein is CASSQGRVTGNNSPLHF.

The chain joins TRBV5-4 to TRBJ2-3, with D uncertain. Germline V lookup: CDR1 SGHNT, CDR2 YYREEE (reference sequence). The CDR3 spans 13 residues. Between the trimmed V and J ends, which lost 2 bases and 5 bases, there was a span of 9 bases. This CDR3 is CASSLEPQDTQYF. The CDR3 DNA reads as TGTGCCAGCAGCTTAGAACCACAAGATACGCAGTATTTT.

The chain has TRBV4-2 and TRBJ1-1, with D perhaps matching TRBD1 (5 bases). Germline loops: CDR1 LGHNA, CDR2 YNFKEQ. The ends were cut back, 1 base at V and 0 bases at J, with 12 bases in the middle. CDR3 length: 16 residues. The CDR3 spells CASSQVGEGLNTEAFF. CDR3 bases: TGTGCCAGCAGCCAAGTAGGGGAGGGCCTGAACACTGAAGCTTTCTTT.

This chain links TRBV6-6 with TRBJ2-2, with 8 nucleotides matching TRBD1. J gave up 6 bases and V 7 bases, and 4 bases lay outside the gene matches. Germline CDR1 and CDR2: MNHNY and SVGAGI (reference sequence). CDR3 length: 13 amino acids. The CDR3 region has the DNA TGTGCCAGCACCGACAGGGGCGCCGGGGAGCTGTTTTTT. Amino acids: CASTDRGAGELFF.

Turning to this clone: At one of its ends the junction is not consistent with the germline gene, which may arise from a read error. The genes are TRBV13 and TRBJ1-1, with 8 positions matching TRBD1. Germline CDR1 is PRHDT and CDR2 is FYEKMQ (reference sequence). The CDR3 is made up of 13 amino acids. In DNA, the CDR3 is TGTGCCAGCAGCCTAGGACAGGGCACTGAAGCTTTCTTT. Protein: CASSLGQGTEAFF.